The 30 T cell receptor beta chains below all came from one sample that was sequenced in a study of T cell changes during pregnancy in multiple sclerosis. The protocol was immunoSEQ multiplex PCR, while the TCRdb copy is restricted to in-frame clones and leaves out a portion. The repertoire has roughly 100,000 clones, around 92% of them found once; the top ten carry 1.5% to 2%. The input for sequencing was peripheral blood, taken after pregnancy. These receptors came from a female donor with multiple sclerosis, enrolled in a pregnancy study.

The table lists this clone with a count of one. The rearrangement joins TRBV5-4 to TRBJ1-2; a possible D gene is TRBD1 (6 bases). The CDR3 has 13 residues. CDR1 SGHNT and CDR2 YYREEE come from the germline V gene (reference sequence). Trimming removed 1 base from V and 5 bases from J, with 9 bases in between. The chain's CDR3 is CASSLRQGYGYTF. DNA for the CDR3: TGTGCCAGCAGCTTGAGGCAGGGGTATGGCTACACCTTC. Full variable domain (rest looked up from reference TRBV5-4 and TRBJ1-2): ETGVTQSPTHLIKTRGQQVTLRCSSQSGHNTVSWYQQALGQGPQFIFQYYREEENGRGNFPPRFSGLQFPNYSSELNVNALELDDSALYLCASSLRQGYGYTFGSGTRLTVV.

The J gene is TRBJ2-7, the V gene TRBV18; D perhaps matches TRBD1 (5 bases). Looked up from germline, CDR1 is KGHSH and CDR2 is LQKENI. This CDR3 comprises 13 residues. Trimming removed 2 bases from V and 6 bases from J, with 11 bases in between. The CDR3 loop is CASSPRDGAEQYF. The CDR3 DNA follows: TGTGCCAGCTCACCAAGGGATGGGGCCGAGCAGTACTTC. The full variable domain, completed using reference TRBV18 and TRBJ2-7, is NAGVMQNPRHLVRRRGQEARLRCSPMKGHSHVYWYRQLPEEGLKFMVYLQKENIIDESGMPKERFSAEFPKEGPSILRIQQVVRGDSAAYFCASSPRDGAEQYFGPGTRLTVT.

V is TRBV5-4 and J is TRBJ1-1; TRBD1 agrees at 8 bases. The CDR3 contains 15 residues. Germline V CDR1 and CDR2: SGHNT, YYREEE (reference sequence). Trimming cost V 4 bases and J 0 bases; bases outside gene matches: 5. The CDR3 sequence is CASSRPQGVNTEAFF. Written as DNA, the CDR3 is TGTGCCAGCAGCAGGCCACAGGGGGTGAACACTGAAGCTTTCTTT.

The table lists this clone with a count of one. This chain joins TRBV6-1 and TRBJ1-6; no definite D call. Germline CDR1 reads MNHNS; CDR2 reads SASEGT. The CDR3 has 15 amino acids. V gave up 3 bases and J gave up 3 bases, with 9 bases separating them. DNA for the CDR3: TGTGCCAGCAGTGACTCAGGACTCTATAATTCACCCCTCCACTTT. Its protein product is CASSDSGLYNSPLHF.

The CDR3 loop reads CASSEGLYGYTF. DNA of the CDR3: TGTGCCAGCAGTGAGGGCCTCTATGGCTACACCTTC. The J gene is TRBJ1-2, the V gene TRBV6-5, with D unresolved. V was trimmed by 5 bases and J by 4 bases, leaving 8 bases between them. Germline V gives CDR1 MNHEY, CDR2 SVGAGI. CDR3 length equals 12 residues.

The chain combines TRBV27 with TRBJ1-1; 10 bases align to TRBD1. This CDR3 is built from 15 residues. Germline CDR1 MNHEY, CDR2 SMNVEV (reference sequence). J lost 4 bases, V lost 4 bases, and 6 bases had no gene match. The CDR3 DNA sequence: TGTGCCAGCAGTTCCCGGACAGGGGGATTCACTGAAGCTTTCTTT. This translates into CASSSRTGGFTEAFF.

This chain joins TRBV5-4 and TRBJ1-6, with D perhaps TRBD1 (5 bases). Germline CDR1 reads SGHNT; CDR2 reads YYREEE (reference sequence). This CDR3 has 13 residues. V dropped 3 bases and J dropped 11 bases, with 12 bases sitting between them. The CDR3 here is CASSSGRDPPLHF. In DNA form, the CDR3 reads TGTGCCAGCAGCTCAGGGAGGGATCCACCCCTCCACTTT. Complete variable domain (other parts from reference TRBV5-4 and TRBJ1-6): ETGVTQSPTHLIKTRGQQVTLRCSSQSGHNTVSWYQQALGQGPQFIFQYYREEENGRGNFPPRFSGLQFPNYSSELNVNALELDDSALYLCASSSGRDPPLHFGNGTRLTVT.

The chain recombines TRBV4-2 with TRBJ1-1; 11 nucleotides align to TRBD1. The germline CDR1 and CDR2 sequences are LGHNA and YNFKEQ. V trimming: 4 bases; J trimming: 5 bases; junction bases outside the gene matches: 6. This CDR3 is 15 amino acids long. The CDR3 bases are TGTGCCAGCAGCCGAGGACAGGGGGCAGGGACTGAAGCTTTCTTT. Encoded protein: CASSRGQGAGTEAFF.

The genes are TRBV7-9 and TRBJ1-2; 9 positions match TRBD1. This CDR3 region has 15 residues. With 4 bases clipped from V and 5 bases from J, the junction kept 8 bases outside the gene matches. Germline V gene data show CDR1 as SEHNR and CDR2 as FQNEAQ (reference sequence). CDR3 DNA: TGTGCCAGCAGCTCCGCGGGGACAGGGCCTTATGGCTACACCTTC. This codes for CASSSAGTGPYGYTF.

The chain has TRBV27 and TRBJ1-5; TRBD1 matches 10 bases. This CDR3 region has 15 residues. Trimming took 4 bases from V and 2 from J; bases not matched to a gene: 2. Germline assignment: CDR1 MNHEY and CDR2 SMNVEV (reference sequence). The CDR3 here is CASSSGTGGNQPQHF. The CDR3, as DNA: TGTGCCAGCAGTTCCGGGACAGGGGGCAATCAGCCCCAGCATTTT.

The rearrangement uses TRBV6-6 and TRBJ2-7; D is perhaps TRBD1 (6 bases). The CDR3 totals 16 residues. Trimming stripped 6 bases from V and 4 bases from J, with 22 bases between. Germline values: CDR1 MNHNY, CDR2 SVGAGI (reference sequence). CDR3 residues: CASRSHSPGHFYEQYF. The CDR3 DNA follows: TGTGCCAGCAGGTCCCACTCCCCGGGACATTTTTACGAGCAGTACTTC.

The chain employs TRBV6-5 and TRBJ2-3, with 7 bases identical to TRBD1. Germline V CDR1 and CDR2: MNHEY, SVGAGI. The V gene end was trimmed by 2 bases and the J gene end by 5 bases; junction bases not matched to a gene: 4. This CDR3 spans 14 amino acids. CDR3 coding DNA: TGTGCCAGCAGTTACAGGGGGCGCAGAGATACGCAGTATTTT. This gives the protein CASSYRGRRDTQYF.

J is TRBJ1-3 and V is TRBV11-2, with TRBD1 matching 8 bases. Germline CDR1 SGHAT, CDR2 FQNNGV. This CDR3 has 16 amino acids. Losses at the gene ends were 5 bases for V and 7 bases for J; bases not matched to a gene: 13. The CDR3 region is CASSERQGTPLNTIYF. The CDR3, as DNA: TGTGCCAGCAGCGAACGACAGGGGACCCCTTTGAACACCATATATTTT.

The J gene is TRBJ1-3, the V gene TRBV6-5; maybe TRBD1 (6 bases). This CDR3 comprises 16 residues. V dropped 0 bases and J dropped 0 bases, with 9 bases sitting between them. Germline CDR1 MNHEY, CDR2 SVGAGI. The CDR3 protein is CASSYSGTLSGNTIYF. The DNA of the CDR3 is TGTGCCAGCAGTTACTCCGGGACACTCTCTGGAAACACCATATATTTT.

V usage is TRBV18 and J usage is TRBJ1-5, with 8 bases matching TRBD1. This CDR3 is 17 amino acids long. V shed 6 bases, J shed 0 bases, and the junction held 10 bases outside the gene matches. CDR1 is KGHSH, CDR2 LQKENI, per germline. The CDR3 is CASSALDRVVSNQPQHF. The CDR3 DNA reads TGTGCCAGCTCGGCCCTGGACAGGGTCGTTAGCAATCAGCCCCAGCATTTT. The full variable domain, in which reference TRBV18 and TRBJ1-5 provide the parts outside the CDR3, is NAGVMQNPRHLVRRRGQEARLRCSPMKGHSHVYWYRQLPEEGLKFMVYLQKENIIDESGMPKERFSAEFPKEGPSILRIQQVVRGDSAAYFCASSALDRVVSNQPQHFGDGTRLSIL.

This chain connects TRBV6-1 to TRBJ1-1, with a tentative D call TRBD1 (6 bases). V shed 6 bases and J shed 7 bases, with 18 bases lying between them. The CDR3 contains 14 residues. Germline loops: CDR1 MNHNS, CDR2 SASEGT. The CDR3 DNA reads TGTGCCAGCAGCAACCCCCCAGGACAGCTTGAAGCTTTCTTT. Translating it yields CASSNPPGQLEAFF.

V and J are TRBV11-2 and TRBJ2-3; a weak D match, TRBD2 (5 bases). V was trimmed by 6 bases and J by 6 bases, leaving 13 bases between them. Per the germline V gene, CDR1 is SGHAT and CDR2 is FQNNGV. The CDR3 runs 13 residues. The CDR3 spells CASRSDSSDTQYF. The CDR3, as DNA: TGTGCCAGCAGGTCGGACTCTTCTGATACGCAGTATTTT.

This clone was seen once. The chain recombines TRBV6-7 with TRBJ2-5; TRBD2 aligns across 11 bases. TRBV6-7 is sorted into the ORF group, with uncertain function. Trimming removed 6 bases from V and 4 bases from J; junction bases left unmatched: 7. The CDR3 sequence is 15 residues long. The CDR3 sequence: CASSLFSGRGETQYF. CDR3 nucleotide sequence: TGTGCCAGCAGCCTCTTTAGCGGGAGGGGAGAGACCCAGTACTTC.

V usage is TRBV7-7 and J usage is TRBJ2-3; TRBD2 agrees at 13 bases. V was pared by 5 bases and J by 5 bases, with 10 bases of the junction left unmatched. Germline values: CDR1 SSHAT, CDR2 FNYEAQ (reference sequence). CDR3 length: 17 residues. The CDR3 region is CASSLTSGRASGDTQYF. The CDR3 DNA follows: TGTGCCAGCAGCCTTACTAGCGGGAGGGCCTCGGGAGATACGCAGTATTTT.

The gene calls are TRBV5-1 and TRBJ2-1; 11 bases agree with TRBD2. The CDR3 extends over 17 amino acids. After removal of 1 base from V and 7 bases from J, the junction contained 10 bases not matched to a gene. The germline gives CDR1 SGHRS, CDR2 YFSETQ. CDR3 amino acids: CASSLSSGGRPVNEQFF. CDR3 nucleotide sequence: TGCGCCAGCAGCTTGTCTAGCGGGGGGCGACCCGTAAATGAGCAGTTCTTC. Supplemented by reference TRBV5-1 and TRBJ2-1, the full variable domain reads KAGVTQTPRYLIKTRGQQVTLSCSPISGHRSVSWYQQTPGQGLQFLFEYFSETQRNKGNFPGRFSGRQFSNSRSEMNVSTLELGDSALYLCASSLSSGGRPVNEQFFGPGTRLTVL.

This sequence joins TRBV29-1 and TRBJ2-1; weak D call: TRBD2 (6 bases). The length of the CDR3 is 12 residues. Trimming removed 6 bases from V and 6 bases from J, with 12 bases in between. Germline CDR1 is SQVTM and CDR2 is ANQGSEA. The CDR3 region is CSVEGLGNEQFF. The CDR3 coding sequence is TGCAGCGTGGAGGGCCTGGGCAATGAGCAGTTCTTC.

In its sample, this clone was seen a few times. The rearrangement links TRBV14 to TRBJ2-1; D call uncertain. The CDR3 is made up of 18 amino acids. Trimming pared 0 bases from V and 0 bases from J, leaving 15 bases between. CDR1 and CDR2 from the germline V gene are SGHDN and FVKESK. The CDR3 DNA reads TGTGCCAGCAGCCAAGAAGGTTGGTCGTGGAGCTCCTACAATGAGCAGTTCTTC. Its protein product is CASSQEGWSWSSYNEQFF.

The CDR3 loop reads CASSPTGANTGELFF. DNA for the CDR3: TGTGCCAGCAGCCCCACAGGGGCAAACACCGGGGAGCTGTTTTTT. The J gene is TRBJ2-2, the V gene TRBV7-9, with 7 bases identical to TRBD1. In germline, CDR1 is SEHNR, CDR2 FQNEAQ (reference sequence). V gave up 5 bases and J gave up 2 bases; unmatched junction bases: 5. The CDR3 runs to 15 residues.

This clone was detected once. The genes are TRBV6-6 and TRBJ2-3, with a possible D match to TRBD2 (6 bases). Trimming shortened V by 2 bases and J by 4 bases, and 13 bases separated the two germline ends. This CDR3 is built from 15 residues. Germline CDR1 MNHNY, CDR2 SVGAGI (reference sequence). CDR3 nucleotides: TGTGCCAGCAGTTACCGTCCGGGAGCGGCAGATACGCAGTATTTT. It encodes CASSYRPGAADTQYF.

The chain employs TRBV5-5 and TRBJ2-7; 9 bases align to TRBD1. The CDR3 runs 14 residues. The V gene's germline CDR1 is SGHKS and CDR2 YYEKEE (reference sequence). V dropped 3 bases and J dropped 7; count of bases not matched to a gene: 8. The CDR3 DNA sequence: TGTGCCAGCAGCTCGGGACAGGGAGTATGGGAGCAGTACTTC. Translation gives CASSSGQGVWEQYF.

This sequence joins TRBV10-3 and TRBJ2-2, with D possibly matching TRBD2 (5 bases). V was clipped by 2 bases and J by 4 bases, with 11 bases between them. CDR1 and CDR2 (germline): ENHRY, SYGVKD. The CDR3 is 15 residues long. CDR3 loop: CAISENGEITGELFF. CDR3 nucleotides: TGTGCCATCAGTGAGAACGGGGAAATCACCGGGGAGCTGTTTTTT.

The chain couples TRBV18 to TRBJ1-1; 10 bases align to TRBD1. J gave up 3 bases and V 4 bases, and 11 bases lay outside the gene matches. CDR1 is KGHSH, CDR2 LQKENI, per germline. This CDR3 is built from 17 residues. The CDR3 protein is CASSQRDRGPFYTEAFF. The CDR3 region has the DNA TGTGCCAGCTCACAGAGAGACAGGGGGCCCTTTTACACTGAAGCTTTCTTT.

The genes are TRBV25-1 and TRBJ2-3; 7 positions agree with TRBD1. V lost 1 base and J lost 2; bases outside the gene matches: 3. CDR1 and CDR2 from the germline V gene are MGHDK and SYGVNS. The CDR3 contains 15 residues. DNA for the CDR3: TGTGCCAGCAGTGAATGGGACAGCAACACAGATACGCAGTATTTT. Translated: CASSEWDSNTDTQYF.

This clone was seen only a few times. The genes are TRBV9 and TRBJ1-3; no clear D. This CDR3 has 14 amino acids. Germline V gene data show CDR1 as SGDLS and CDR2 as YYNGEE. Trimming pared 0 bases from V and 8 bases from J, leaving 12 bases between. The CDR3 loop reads CASSVGPGGDTIYF. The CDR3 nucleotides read TGTGCCAGCAGCGTAGGGCCAGGCGGGGACACCATATATTTT.

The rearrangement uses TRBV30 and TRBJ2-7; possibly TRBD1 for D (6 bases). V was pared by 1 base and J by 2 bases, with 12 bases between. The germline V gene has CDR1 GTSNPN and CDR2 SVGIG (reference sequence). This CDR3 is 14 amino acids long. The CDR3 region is CAWSDRTAAYEQYF. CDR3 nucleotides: TGTGCCTGGAGTGATCGGACAGCAGCCTACGAGCAGTACTTC.